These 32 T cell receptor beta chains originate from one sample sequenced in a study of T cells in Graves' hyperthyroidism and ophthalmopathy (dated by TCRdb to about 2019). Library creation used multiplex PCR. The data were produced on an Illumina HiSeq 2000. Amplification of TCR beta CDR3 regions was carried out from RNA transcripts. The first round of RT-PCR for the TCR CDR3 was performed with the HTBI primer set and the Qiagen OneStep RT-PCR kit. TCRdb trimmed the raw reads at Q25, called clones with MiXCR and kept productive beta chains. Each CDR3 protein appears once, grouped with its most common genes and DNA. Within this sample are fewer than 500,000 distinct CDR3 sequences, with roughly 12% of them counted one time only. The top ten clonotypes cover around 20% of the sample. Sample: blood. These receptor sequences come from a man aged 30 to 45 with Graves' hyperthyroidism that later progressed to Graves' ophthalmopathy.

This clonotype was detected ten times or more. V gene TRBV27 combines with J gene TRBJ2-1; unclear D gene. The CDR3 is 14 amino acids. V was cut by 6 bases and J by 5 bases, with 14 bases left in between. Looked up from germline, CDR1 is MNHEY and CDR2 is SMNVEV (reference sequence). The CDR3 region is CASSPLGPNNEQFF. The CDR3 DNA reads TGTGCCAGCAGCCCCCTGGGCCCCAACAATGAGCAGTTCTTC.

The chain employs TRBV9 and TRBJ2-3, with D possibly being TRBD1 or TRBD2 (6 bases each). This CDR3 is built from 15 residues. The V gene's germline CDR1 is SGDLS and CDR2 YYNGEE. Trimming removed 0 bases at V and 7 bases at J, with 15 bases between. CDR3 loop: CASSVGAGGGYTQYF. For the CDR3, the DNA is TGTGCCAGCAGCGTAGGCGCCGGGGGCGGATATACGCAGTATTTT.

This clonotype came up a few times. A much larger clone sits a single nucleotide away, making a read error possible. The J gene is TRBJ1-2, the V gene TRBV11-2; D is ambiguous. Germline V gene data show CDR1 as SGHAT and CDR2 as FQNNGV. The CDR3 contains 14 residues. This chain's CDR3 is CAGSNGGRGDGYTF. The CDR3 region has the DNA TGTGCCGGCAGCAACGGTGGGCGGGGTGATGGCTACACCTTC.

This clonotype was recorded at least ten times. CDR3 sequence reads: CASRPGQGGAFF. The CDR3 DNA reads TGTGCCAGCAGACCGGGACAGGGTGGAGCTTTCTTT. The chain recombines TRBV12-3 or TRBV12-4 with TRBJ1-1, with 9 bases fitting TRBD1. V was clipped by 6 bases and J by 10 bases; unmatched bases: 6. The CDR3 has 12 residues.

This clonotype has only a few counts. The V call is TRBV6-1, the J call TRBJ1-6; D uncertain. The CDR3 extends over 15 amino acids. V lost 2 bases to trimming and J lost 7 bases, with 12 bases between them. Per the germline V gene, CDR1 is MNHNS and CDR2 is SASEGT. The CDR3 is CASSERFGQNSPLHF. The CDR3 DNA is TGTGCCAGCAGTGAAAGGTTTGGGCAGAATTCACCCCTCCACTTT.

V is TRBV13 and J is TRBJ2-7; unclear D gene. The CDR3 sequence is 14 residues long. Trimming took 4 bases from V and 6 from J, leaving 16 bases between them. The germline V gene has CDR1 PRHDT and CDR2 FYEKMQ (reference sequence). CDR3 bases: TGTGCCAGCAGCTACCCGGGTGCGTCGGGCGAGCAGTACTTC. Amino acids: CASSYPGASGEQYF. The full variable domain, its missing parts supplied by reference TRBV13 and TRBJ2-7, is AAGVIQSPRHLIKEKRETATLKCYPIPRHDTVYWYQQGPGQDPQFLISFYEKMQSDKGSIPDRFSAQQFSDYHSELNMSSLELGDSALYFCASSYPGASGEQYFGPGTRLTVT.

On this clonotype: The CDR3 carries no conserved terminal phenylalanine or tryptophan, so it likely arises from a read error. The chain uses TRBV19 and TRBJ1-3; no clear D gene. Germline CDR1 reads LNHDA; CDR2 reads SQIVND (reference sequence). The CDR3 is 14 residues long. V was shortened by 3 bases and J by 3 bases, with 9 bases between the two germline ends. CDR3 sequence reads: CASSIAGYGNTIYS. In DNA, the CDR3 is TGTGCCAGTAGTATCGCGGGGTATGGAAACACCATATATTCT.

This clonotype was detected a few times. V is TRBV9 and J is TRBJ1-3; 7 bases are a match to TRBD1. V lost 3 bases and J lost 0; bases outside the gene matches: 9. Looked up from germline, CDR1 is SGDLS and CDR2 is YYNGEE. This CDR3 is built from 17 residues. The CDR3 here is CASSERSGTVSGNTIYF. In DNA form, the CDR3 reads TGTGCCAGCAGCGAAAGATCCGGGACAGTCTCTGGAAACACCATATATTTT.

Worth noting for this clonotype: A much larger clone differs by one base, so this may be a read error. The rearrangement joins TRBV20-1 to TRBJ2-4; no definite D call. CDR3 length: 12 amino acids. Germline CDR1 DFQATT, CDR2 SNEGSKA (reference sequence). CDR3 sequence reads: CSANLAKNIQCF. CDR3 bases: TGCAGTGCTAATTTAGCCAAAAACATTCAGTGCTTC.

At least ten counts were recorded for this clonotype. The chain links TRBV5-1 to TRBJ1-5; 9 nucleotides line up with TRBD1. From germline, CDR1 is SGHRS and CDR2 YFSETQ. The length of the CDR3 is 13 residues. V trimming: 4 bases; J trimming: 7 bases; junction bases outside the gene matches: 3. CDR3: CASSPTGGQPQHF. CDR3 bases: TGCGCCAGCAGCCCGACAGGGGGACAGCCCCAGCATTTT.

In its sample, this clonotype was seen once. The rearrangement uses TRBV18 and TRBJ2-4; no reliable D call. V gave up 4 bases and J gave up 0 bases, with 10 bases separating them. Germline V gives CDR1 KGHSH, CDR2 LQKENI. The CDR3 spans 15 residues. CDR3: CASSLPSIAKNIQYF. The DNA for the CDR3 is TGTGCCAGCTCACTCCCCTCTATAGCCAAAAACATTCAGTACTTC.

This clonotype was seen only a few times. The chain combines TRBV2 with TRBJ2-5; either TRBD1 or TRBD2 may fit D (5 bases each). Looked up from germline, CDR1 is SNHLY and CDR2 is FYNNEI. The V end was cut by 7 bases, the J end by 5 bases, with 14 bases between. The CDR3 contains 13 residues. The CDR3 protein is CASTQGAVETQYF. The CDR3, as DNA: TGTGCCAGCACCCAGGGAGCGGTGGAGACCCAGTACTTC.

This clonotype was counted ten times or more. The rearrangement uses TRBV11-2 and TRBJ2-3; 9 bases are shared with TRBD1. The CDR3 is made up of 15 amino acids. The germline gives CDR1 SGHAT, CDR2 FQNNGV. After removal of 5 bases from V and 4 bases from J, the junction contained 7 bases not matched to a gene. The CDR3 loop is CASSAVTGGPDTQYF. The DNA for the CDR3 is TGTGCCAGCAGCGCAGTAACAGGGGGCCCAGATACGCAGTATTTT.

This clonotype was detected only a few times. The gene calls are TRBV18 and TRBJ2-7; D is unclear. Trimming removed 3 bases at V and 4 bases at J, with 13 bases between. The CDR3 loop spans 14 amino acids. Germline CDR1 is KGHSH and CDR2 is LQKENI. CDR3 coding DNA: TGTGCCAGCTCACCGAGTAGGGATCTATACGAGCAGTACTTC. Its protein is CASSPSRDLYEQYF. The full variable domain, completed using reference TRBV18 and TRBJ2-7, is NAGVMQNPRHLVRRRGQEARLRCSPMKGHSHVYWYRQLPEEGLKFMVYLQKENIIDESGMPKERFSAEFPKEGPSILRIQQVVRGDSAAYFCASSPSRDLYEQYFGPGTRLTVT.

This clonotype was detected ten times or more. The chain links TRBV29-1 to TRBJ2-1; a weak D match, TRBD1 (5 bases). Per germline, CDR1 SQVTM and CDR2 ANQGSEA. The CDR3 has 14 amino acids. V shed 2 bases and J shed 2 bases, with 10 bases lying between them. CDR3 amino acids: CSVEQGLPYNEQFF. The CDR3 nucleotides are TGCAGCGTTGAACAGGGTCTGCCCTACAATGAGCAGTTCTTC.

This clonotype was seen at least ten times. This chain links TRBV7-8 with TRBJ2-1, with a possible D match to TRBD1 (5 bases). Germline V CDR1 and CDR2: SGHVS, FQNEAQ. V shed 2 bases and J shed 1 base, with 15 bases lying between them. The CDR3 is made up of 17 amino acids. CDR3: CASSLNPMGRSYNEQFF. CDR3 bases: TGTGCCAGCAGCTTAAACCCTATGGGGCGGTCCTACAATGAGCAGTTCTTC. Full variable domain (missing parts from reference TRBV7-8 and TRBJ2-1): GAGVSQSPRYKVAKRGQDVALRCDPISGHVSLFWYQQALGQGPEFLTYFQNEAQLDKSGLPSDRFFAERPEGSVSTLKIQRTQQEDSAVYLCASSLNPMGRSYNEQFFGPGTRLTVL.

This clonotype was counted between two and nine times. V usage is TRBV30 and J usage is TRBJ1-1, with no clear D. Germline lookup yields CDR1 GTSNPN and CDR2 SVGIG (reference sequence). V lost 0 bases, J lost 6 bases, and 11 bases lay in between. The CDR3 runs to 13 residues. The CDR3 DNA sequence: TGTGCCTGGAGTGTGGGTGCGTGGGCTGAAGCTTTCTTT. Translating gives CAWSVGAWAEAFF.

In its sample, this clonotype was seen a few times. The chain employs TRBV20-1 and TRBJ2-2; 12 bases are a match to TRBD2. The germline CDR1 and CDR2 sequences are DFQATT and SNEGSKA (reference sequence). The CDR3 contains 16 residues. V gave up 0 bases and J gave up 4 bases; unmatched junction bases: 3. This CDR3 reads CSARDLAGGFTGELFF. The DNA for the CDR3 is TGCAGTGCTAGAGATCTAGCGGGGGGGTTCACCGGGGAGCTGTTTTTT.

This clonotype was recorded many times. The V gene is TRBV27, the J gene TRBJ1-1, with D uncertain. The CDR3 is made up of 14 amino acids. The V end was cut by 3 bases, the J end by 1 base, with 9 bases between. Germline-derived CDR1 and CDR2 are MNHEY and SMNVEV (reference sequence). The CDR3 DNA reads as TGTGCCAGCAGTTTGGAGCCCCGGAACACTGAAGCTTTCTTT. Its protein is CASSLEPRNTEAFF.

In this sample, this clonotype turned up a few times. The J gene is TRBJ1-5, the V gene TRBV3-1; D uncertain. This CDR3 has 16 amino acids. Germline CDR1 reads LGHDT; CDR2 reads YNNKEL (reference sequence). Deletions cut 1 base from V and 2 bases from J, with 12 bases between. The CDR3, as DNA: TGTGCCAGCAGCCAAGGCGGAGTAAATGGCAATCAGCCCCAGCATTTT. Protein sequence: CASSQGGVNGNQPQHF.

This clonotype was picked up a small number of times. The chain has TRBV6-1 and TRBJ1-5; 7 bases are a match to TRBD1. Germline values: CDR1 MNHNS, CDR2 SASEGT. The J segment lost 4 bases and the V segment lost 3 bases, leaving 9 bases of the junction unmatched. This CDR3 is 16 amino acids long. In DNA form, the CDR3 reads TGTGCCAGCAGTGAGAGGGGGCAGGGTTGGAATCAGCCCCAGCATTTT. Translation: CASSERGQGWNQPQHF.

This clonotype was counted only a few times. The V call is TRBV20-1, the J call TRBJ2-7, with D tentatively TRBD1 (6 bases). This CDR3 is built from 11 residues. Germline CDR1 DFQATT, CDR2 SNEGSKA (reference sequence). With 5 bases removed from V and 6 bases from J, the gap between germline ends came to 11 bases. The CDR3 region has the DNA TGCAGTGCTCCACAGGGTATCGAGCAGTACTTC. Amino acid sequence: CSAPQGIEQYF.

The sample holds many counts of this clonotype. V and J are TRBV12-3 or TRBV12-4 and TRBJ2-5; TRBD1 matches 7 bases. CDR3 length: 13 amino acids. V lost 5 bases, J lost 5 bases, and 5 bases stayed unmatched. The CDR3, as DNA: TGTGCCAGCAGTCAAGGGGGCTGGGAGACCCAGTACTTC. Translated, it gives CASSQGGWETQYF.

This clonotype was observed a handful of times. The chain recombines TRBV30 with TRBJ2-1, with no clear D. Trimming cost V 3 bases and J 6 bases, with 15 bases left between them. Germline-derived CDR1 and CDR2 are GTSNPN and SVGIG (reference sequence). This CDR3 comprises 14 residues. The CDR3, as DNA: TGTGCCTGGAGAAATAAAGGGTCGAGCAATGAGCAGTTCTTC. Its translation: CAWRNKGSSNEQFF.

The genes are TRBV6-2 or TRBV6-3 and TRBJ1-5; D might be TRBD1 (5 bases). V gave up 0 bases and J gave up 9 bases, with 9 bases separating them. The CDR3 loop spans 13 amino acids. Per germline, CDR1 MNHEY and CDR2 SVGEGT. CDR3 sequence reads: CASSYSGARPQHF. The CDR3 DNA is TGTGCCAGCAGTTACTCTGGGGCTCGGCCCCAGCATTTT.

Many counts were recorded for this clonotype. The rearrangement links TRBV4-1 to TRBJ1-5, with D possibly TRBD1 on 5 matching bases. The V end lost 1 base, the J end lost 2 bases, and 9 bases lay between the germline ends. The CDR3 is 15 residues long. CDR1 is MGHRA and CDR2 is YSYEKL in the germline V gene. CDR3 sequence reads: CASSQGGEGNQPQHF. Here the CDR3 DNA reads TGCGCCAGCAGCCAAGGAGGGGAGGGCAATCAGCCCCAGCATTTT.

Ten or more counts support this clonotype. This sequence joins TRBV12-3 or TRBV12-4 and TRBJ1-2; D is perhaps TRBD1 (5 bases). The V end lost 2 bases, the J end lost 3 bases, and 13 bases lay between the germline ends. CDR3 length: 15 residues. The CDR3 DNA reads TGTGCCAGCAGTTTACTGGGCCGAGGGGACTATGGCTACACCTTC. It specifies CASSLLGRGDYGYTF.

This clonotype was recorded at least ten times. CDR3 DNA sequence: TGTGCCAGCAAAGGGGGTGAGCATCAGCCCCAGCATTTT. Protein sequence: CASKGGEHQPQHF. The rearrangement uses TRBV2 and TRBJ1-5, with D perhaps TRBD1 (6 bases). This CDR3 spans 13 amino acids. Germline assignment: CDR1 SNHLY and CDR2 FYNNEI. The V and J ends lost 7 bases and 5 bases respectively, with 12 bases between them.

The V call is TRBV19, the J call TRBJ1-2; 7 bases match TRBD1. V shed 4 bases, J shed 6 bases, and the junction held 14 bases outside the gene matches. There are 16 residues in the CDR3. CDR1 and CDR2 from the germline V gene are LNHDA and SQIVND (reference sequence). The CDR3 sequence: CASSTPSEGARNGYTF. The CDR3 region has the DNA TGTGCCAGTAGTACCCCTTCGGAGGGGGCGCGAAATGGCTACACCTTC.

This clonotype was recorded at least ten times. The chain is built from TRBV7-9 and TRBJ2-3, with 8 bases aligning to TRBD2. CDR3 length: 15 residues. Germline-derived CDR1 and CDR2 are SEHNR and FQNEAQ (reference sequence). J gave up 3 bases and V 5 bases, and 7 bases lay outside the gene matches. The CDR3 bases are TGTGCCAGCAGCAAACCGGGGGGGTCGACAGATACGCAGTATTTT. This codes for CASSKPGGSTDTQYF.

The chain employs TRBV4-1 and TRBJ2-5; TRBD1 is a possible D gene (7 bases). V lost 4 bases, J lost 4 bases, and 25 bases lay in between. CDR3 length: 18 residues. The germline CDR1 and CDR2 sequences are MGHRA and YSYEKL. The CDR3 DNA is TGCGCCAGCAGCCCCCCAGGGGGACTGCAGGAGGGTACAGAGACCCAGTACTTC. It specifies CASSPPGGLQEGTETQYF.

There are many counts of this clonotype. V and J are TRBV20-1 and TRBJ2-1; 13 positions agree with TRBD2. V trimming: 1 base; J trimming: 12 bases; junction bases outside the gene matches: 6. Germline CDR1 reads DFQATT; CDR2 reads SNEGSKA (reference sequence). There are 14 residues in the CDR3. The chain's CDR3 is CSARVGTSGDGQFF. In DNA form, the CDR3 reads TGCAGTGCTAGAGTGGGGACTAGCGGGGACGGGCAGTTCTTC.